Many counts were recorded for the clone carrying this T cell receptor (beta chain). This sample was taken from a study of T cells after yellow fever vaccination. As for the study in general: CD3, CD45RA, CCR7 and CD95 defined the sorted EM, EMRA, CM and Tscm memory subsets.

J gave up 4 bases and V 4 bases, and 14 bases lay outside the gene matches. The CDR3 extends over 16 amino acids. Germline assignment: CDR1 DFQATT and CDR2 SNEGSKA (reference sequence). Overall study findings and caveats: Abundant contaminating clonotypes from the bulk population could appear in FACS-sorted repertoires.

TCR cDNA, made by 5'RACE template switching, carried an added universal primer site and UMIs. TCRdb independently ran MiXCR on the 5' RACE reads; one entry per CDR3 protein. The profile covers some 49,000 distinct CDR3 sequences, with just under 6.5% appearing a single time and 8.5% to 12% taken by the ten largest. Material: PBMCs, either bulk or a sorted T-cell subset (CD4+, CD8+, memory, or dextramer-sorted; not recorded which), obtained 45 days after the yellow fever booster vaccination. The sequence derives from a man aged 25 to 40 who received the YFV17D yellow fever vaccine. This chain joins TRBV20-1 and TRBJ2-3; TRBD2 matches 7 bases. CDR3 amino acids: CSAIDLTSTRPDTQYF. DNA of the CDR3: TGCAGTGCTATCGACCTGACTAGCACGAGACCAGATACGCAGTATTTT.